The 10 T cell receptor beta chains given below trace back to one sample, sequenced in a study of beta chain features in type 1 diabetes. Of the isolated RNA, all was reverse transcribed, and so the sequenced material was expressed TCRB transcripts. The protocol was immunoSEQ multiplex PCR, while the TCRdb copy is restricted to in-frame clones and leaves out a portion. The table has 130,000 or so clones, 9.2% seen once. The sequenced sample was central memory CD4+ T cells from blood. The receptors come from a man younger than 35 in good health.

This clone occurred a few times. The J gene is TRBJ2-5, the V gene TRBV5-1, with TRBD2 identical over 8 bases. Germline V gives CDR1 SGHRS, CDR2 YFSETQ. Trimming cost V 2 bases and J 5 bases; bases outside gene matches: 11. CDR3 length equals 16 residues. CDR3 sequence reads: CASSFGDIAGRETQYF. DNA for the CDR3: TGCGCCAGCAGCTTCGGAGATATAGCGGGGCGGGAGACCCAGTACTTC. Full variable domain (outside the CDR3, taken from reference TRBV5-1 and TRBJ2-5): KAGVTQTPRYLIKTRGQQVTLSCSPISGHRSVSWYQQTPGQGLQFLFEYFSETQRNKGNFPGRFSGRQFSNSRSEMNVSTLELGDSALYLCASSFGDIAGRETQYFGPGTRLLVL.

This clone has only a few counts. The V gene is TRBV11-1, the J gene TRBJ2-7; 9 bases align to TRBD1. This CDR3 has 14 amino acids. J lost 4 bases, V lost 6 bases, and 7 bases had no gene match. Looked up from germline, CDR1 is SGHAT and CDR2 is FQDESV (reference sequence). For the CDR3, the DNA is TGTGCCAGCAGTCGTACGGGACAGGGTTACGAGCAGTACTTC. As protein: CASSRTGQGYEQYF.

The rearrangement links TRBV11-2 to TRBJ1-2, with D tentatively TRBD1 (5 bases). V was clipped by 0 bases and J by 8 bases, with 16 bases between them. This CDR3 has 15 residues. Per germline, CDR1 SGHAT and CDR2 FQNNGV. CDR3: CASSLDQGGTYGYTF. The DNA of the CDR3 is TGTGCCAGCAGCTTAGATCAGGGAGGCACTTACGGCTACACCTTC.

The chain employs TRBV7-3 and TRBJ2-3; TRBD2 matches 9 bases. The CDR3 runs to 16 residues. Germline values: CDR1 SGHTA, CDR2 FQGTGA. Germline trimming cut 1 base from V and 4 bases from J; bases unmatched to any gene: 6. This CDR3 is CASSLIGGGAPDTQYF. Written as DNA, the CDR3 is TGTGCCAGCAGCTTAATAGGCGGGGGGGCCCCAGATACGCAGTATTTT.

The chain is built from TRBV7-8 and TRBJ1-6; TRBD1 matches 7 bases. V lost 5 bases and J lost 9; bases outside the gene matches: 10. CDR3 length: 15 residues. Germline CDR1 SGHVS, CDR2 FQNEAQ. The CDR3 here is CASSATGTAGSPLHF. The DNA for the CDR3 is TGTGCCAGCAGCGCCACCGGGACAGCGGGTTCACCCCTCCACTTT.

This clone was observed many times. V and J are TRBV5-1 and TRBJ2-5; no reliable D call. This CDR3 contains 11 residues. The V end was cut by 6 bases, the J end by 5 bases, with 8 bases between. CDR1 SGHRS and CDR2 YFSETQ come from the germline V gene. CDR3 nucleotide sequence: TGCGCCAGCACCTCCCAGGAGACCCAGTACTTC. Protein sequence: CASTSQETQYF.

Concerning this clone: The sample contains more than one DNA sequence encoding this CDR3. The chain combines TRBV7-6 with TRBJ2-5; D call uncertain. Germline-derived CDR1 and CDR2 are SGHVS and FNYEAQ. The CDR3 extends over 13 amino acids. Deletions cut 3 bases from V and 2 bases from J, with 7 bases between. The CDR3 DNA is TGTGCCAGCAGCTTTGGGCGACAAGAGACCCAGTACTTC. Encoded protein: CASSFGRQETQYF.

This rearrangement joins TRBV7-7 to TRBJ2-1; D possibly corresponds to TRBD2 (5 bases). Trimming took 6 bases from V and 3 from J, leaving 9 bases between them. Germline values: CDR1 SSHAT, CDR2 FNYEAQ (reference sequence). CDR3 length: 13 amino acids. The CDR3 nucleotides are TGTGCCAGCAGTCCAGACTACTACAATGAGCAGTTCTTC. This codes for CASSPDYYNEQFF.

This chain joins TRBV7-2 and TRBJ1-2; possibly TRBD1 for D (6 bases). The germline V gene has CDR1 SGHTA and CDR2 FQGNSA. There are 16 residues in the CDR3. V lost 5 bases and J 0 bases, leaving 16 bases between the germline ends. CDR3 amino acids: CASSPGQISANYGYTF. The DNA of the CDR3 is TGTGCCAGCAGCCCTGGACAGATCTCAGCTAACTATGGCTACACCTTC.

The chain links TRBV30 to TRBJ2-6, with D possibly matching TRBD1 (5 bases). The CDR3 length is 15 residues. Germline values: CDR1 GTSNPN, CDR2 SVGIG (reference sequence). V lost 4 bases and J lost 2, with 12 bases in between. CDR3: CAWTVRGAGANVLTF. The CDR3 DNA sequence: TGTGCCTGGACCGTAAGGGGTGCTGGGGCCAACGTCCTGACTTTC.